This TCR beta chain derives from a study of shared clonotypes between healthy human individuals (dated by TCRdb to 2018 to 2020). Concerning the study at large: A couple of women and three men aged 18 to 49 years were included in the cohort. Per donor, three plates each were used for CD4 naive and CD4 memory, two for CD8 naive, and one for CD8 memory. Different laboratories and diverse techniques were used to prepare libraries and sequence TCR repertoires, to increase sequencing depth and limit assay-specific biases. The study deeply sequenced blood TCR repertoires of 5 or 6 healthy adults to estimate repertoire size and the extent of clonotype sharing between individuals. Per donor, leukapheresis produced somewhere between about 0.85 and 8.9 billion PBMCs. Findings and caveats that apply to the study as a whole: Incomplete sequencing was indicated by rarefaction of sorted-subset datasets, despite the large sequencing depth. Naive subsets generally had larger estimated clonotype richness than memory subsets did. Sampling was limited to blood, and TCR repertoires in tissue likely differ from TCR repertoires in blood. Pairwise subsampling led to the expectation that sequencing depth would affect the degree of clonotype sharing among donors. Compared with non-shared clonotypes, the clonotypes found in all four sorted-subset donors had higher generation probabilities. Sharing across a few donors was observed for about 5% of naive CD4, 3% to 3.5% of naive CD8, 2% to 2.5% of memory CD4, and approximately 0.41% of memory CD8 clonotypes. Because the study included a small number of donors, the genetic and exposure-history diversity represented was limited.

The donors were healthy, HIV-negative adults with no recently reported acute infections or vaccinations. Every donor was a Caucasian adult living in Nashville, Tennessee, USA. CD4+ T cells were enriched by magnetic negative selection; naive cells were then positively selected on CD45RA, and the negative fraction formed the memory subset. Blood was obtained by leukapheresis, after which PBMCs were separated by Ficoll-Histopaque density gradient centrifugation and cryopreserved in liquid nitrogen vapor phase. Analytical flow cytometry was used to check the purity and quantity of every magnetically sorted T cell population. Genomic DNA was isolated from each sorted fraction and quantified by UV absorbance on a Nanodrop 2000c. Using the deep immunoSEQ assay, TCR CDR3 regions were amplified from genomic DNA by multiplex PCR. Extracted genomic DNA from each cell subset was distributed evenly across all wells of several immunoSEQ 96-well plates, and each plate was treated as a replicate. For sorted subsets, about 0.2 ug genomic DNA, equal to about 30,000 T cell genomes, was loaded into each replicate PCR. Purified libraries were quantified with a Qubit 3.0 fluorometer, sized on a Bioanalyzer 2100, and re-quantified with the KAPA Library Quantification kit. A separate single-read 150-cycle Illumina NextSeq 550 flow cell was used to sequence each immunoSEQ 96-well plate. Per the authors' processing: Because the immunoSEQ output included only junctional sequences and no quality scores, the filtering could not be the same as the filtering used for full-length reads. To assign V/J genes and CDR3, sequences were annotated against IMGT germline references using PyIR, a Python wrapper for IgBLAST v1.9. Any read was removed if the V/J assignment was weak (E-value above 1e-6), the CDR3 was missing, or the read contained stop codons, out-of-frame junctions, or ambiguous translated residues. V3J clonotypes were defined as sequences sharing the same inferred V gene, J gene, and CDR3 amino acid sequence. Percentage overlap between repertoires was calculated by dividing the number of shared unique clonotypes by the size of the smaller repertoire. Richness of each repertoire was evaluated using RTK rarefaction, the Chao1 estimator, and Recon v2.1 estimates of unobserved clonotypes. For all TCRbeta clonotypes obtained by the gDNA method from a few donors, generation probabilities were computed with OLGA. TCRdb provides this immuneACCESS table in a form limited to in-frame rearrangements. Some clones are lacking; in checked studies, under half of them reflect an unresolved V gene, and why the rest are absent is not known. V and J calls and clone size are as listed in that table; D and trimming were resolved from the DNA. This sample lists 2 million to 2.5 million clones; around 95% were detected once. The ten largest clonotypes hold around 0.13% of the sample.

Relative to germline, V is 2 bases shorter and J is 1 base shorter, with 14 bases between their ends. Reading from cysteine to phenylalanine, the CDR3 counts 16 amino acids. The entry retains the CDR3 DNA only, 48 bases that are in frame from base 1. The germline V gene supplies CDR1 MNHEY and CDR2 SVGAGI. Points on this clone: Its antigen remains undetermined. No base qualities exist here, and no much larger clone lies one base off it.

The chain couples TRBV6-5 to TRBJ1-1, and perhaps TRBD1 as D gene, on 6 matching bases. The clonotype originates from a man aged 18 to 30 in good health. The sample comprised naive CD4+ T cells sorted from blood. The cell subset or site label corresponds to: CD45RA+ positively selected. This receptor has the CDR3 CASSYLPGQRNTEAFF. The DNA sequence is TGTGCCAGCAGTTACCTACCTGGACAGAGGAACACTGAAGCTTTCTTT.